These 20 T cell receptor beta chains were all obtained from the same sample, sequenced in a study of identifying expanded T cells in peripheral blood. The table came from immunoSEQ multiplex PCR; TCRdb's copy has only in-frame clones and leaves some out. The data contain 100,000 or so clones, about nine tenths of them singletons. The sample comprised blood. The source is a person aged 18 to 75 in good health.

This rearrangement joins TRBV7-9 to TRBJ2-5; 9 bases agree with TRBD2. V lost 4 bases to trimming and J lost 5 bases; unmatched junction nucleotides: 11. The germline gives CDR1 SEHNR, CDR2 FQNEAQ (reference sequence). There are 16 residues in the CDR3. In DNA, the CDR3 is TGTGCCAGCAGCTCGCTAGGGCGGGGGGGCCGCGAGACCCAGTACTTC. Residues: CASSSLGRGGRETQYF.

The chain employs TRBV7-2 and TRBJ2-1, with 7 bases identical to TRBD2. Germline CDR1 reads SGHTA; CDR2 reads FQGNSA. J gave up 5 bases and V 1 base, and 5 bases lay outside the gene matches. The CDR3 covers 15 residues. The DNA of the CDR3 is TGTGCCAGCAGCTTAGTCCTAGCGGCCCACAATGAGCAGTTCTTC. Encoded protein: CASSLVLAAHNEQFF.

The V call is TRBV5-1, the J call TRBJ2-1; D is uncertain. CDR3 length: 13 residues. Trimming took off 2 bases at V and 6 bases at J, with 9 bases between the two ends. The germline CDR1 and CDR2 sequences are SGHRS and YFSETQ. Written as DNA, the CDR3 is TGCGCCAGCAGCTTAGGGCAGGTCAATGAGCAGTTCTTC. This translates into CASSLGQVNEQFF.

This clone was recorded a few times. The CDR3 region has the DNA TGTGCCAGCACCGTATTGACAGGGCATACACCCCTCCACTTT. Amino acids: CASTVLTGHTPLHF. The chain has TRBV5-6 and TRBJ1-6; 7 nucleotides align to TRBD1. Germline-derived CDR1 and CDR2 are SGHDT and YYEEEE. The CDR3 runs 14 residues. The trim removed 6 bases at V and 11 bases at J, leaving 11 bases unmatched.

The rearrangement joins TRBV4-1 to TRBJ2-1; 8 nucleotides align to TRBD2. Germline CDR1 reads MGHRA; CDR2 reads YSYEKL. With V trimmed by 1 base and J by 5 bases, 7 bases remained unmatched. This CDR3 is 16 amino acids long. The CDR3 here is CASSQGRGGTDNEQFF. In DNA, the CDR3 is TGCGCCAGCAGCCAAGGACGGGGGGGGACGGACAATGAGCAGTTCTTC.

The chain recombines TRBV5-1 with TRBJ1-3; D may be TRBD1 (6 bases). Trimming removed 4 bases at V and 0 bases at J, with 11 bases between. This CDR3 is 15 amino acids long. The V gene's germline CDR1 is SGHRS and CDR2 YFSETQ. For the CDR3, the DNA is TGCGCCAGCAGCGTGGTGGGGGCCTCTGGAAACACCATATATTTT. Translated: CASSVVGASGNTIYF. Full variable domain (remainder filled in from reference TRBV5-1 and TRBJ1-3): KAGVTQTPRYLIKTRGQQVTLSCSPISGHRSVSWYQQTPGQGLQFLFEYFSETQRNKGNFPGRFSGRQFSNSRSEMNVSTLELGDSALYLCASSVVGASGNTIYFGEGSWLTVV.

This chain joins TRBV19 and TRBJ2-1; D remains ambiguous. The germline gives CDR1 LNHDA, CDR2 SQIVND (reference sequence). The CDR3 sequence is 11 residues long. Trimming took off 8 bases at V and 6 bases at J, with 8 bases between the two ends. CDR3 DNA sequence: TGTGCCAGTTCAGGATCCAATGAGCAGTTCTTC. This encodes CASSGSNEQFF.

The chain has TRBV7-3 and TRBJ2-3; D perhaps matches TRBD1 (5 bases). CDR1 is SGHTA, CDR2 FQGTGA, per germline. The CDR3 sequence is 14 residues long. The V and J ends lost 1 base and 1 base respectively, with 6 bases between them. In DNA, the CDR3 is TGTGCCAGCAGCTTAAGCAGGGGCACAGATACGCAGTATTTT. This sequence encodes CASSLSRGTDTQYF.

Only one count was recorded for this clone. This chain connects TRBV19 to TRBJ1-2; D gene ambiguous. Germline lookup yields CDR1 LNHDA and CDR2 SQIVND (reference sequence). This CDR3 has 13 amino acids. V was shortened by 1 base and J by 5 bases, with 8 bases between the two germline ends. CDR3: CASSIVPTYGYTF. The CDR3 nucleotides are TGTGCCAGTAGTATAGTTCCGACATATGGCTACACCTTC.

The rearrangement joins TRBV30 to TRBJ1-3, with 7 bases aligning to TRBD1. V shed 5 bases and J 0 bases; nucleotides not matched to a gene: 7. Per the germline V gene, CDR1 is GTSNPN and CDR2 is SVGIG (reference sequence). This CDR3 is 15 amino acids long. This chain's CDR3 is CAWGRGAHSGNTIYF. The CDR3 DNA reads as TGTGCCTGGGGCAGGGGGGCCCACTCTGGAAACACCATATATTTT.

This clone has just one count. The J gene is TRBJ2-7, the V gene TRBV29-1; D might be TRBD1 (6 bases). Germline values: CDR1 SQVTM, CDR2 ANQGSEA. CDR3 length: 13 amino acids. Trimming pared 7 bases from V and 1 base from J, leaving 14 bases between. DNA for the CDR3: TGCAGCGGGACCGGACAGATATCCTACGAGCAGTACTTC. It encodes CSGTGQISYEQYF.

The J gene is TRBJ1-2, the V gene TRBV10-3; D not resolved. This CDR3 is 14 amino acids long. The ends were cut back, 10 bases at V and 1 base at J, with 16 bases in the middle. Germline values: CDR1 ENHRY, CDR2 SYGVKD. The CDR3 sequence is CATMGRTINYGYTF. DNA of the CDR3: TGTGCCACCATGGGCAGGACCATTAACTATGGCTACACCTTC.

The chain joins TRBV19 to TRBJ2-1, with 7 positions matching TRBD1. Looked up from germline, CDR1 is LNHDA and CDR2 is SQIVND (reference sequence). V dropped 5 bases and J dropped 7; count of bases not matched to a gene: 14. The length of the CDR3 is 16 residues. The CDR3 DNA sequence: TGTGCCAGTAGTTTATGGGGGCGACAGGGAAAGAATGAGCAGTTCTTC. Translated: CASSLWGRQGKNEQFF.

The chain employs TRBV6-5 and TRBJ2-3, with 12 positions matching TRBD2. The V gene's germline CDR1 is MNHEY and CDR2 SVGAGI. The V segment lost 7 bases and the J segment 6 bases; nucleotides outside the gene matches: 5. The CDR3 is made up of 14 amino acids. This chain's CDR3 is CASIGLAGSDTQYF. The CDR3 DNA follows: TGTGCCAGCATCGGACTAGCGGGGTCTGATACGCAGTATTTT.

The chain carries TRBV28 and TRBJ2-3, with D possibly being TRBD2 (6 bases). Trimming cost V 8 bases and J 6 bases, with 15 bases left between them. Per germline, CDR1 MDHEN and CDR2 SYDVKM. The length of the CDR3 is 13 residues. In nucleotides, the CDR3 is TGTGCCAGCCAGGAGGGGTTCTGGGATACGCAGTATTTT. Protein sequence: CASQEGFWDTQYF.

The chain joins TRBV6-4 to TRBJ2-3; TRBD2 matches 10 bases. From germline, CDR1 is MRHNA and CDR2 SNTAGT. The length of the CDR3 is 14 residues. V trimming: 6 bases; J trimming: 5 bases; junction bases outside the gene matches: 5. The CDR3 protein is CASRSGGAVDTQYF. In DNA form, the CDR3 reads TGTGCCAGCAGGAGCGGGGGGGCCGTAGATACGCAGTATTTT.

This CDR3 is CASSERYQAAYEQYF. CDR3 DNA sequence: TGTGCCAGCAGTGAAAGATATCAGGCAGCCTACGAGCAGTACTTC. V is TRBV6-1 and J is TRBJ2-7, with D uncertain. With 2 bases removed from V and 2 bases from J, the gap between germline ends came to 13 bases. The V gene's germline CDR1 is MNHNS and CDR2 SASEGT. The CDR3 sequence is 15 residues long.

V is TRBV4-3 and J is TRBJ2-3; perhaps TRBD1 as D (7 bases). Germline V CDR1 and CDR2: LGHNA, YSLEER. The CDR3 loop spans 16 amino acids. Trimming took 5 bases from V and 6 from J, leaving 21 bases between them. The CDR3 coding sequence is TGCGCCAGCAGCGACGACAGGGTTAGGGGGGAGGATACGCAGTATTTT. Translation gives CASSDDRVRGEDTQYF.

The CDR3 protein is CASSFGREPNTGELFF. The CDR3, as DNA: TGTGCCAGTAGCTTCGGACGAGAGCCGAACACCGGGGAGCTGTTTTTT. The gene calls are TRBV19 and TRBJ2-2; D ambiguous. Trimming shortened V by 6 bases and J by 0 bases, and 14 bases separated the two germline ends. The CDR3 contains 16 residues. Germline V CDR1 and CDR2: LNHDA, SQIVND (reference sequence).

The chain carries TRBV5-4 and TRBJ1-1, with 8 nucleotides matching TRBD1. The CDR3 consists of 16 residues. J gave up 4 bases and V 0 bases, and 8 bases lay outside the gene matches. The V gene's germline CDR1 is SGHNT and CDR2 YYREEE (reference sequence). The chain's CDR3 is CASSLGQGSLVTEAFF. The CDR3 DNA follows: TGTGCCAGCAGCTTGGGACAGGGGTCTCTGGTCACTGAAGCTTTCTTT.